This T cell receptor (beta chain) came from a study of early T cells in non-severe SARS-CoV-2 infection. Study-wide context: Investigators sequenced bulk RNA drawn from unsorted whole blood, and chains remained unpaired.

Attachment of unique molecular identifiers to individual cDNA molecules was performed. TCRdb reprocessed the 5' RACE reads via MiXCR and lists one record per CDR3 protein. The sample carries 30,000 to 45,000 distinct CDR3 sequences, around 4.1% recorded once. This clonotype was picked up many times. What it binds is not known. Between the trimmed V and J ends, which lost 5 bases and 8 bases, there was a span of 16 bases. The CDR3 has 13 residues. CDR1 is MNHEY and CDR2 is SVGEGT in the germline V gene. Whole-study findings and limits: Anti-spike CD8 specificities were favored by VDJdb matching, whose results missed private and CD4 specificities.

The chain carries TRBV6-2 or TRBV6-3 and TRBJ2-7, with D perhaps matching TRBD1 (7 bases). This TCR was recovered from an adult who was a healthcare worker with PCR-confirmed SARS-CoV-2 infection or an uninfected control (not recorded which). Material for sequencing was whole blood. This CDR3 reads CASSGTVGLQQYF. For the CDR3, the DNA is TGTGCCAGCAGTGGGACAGTCGGACTACAGCAGTACTTC.